Below are 30 T cell receptor beta chains sequenced from a single sample in a study of neoadjuvant anti-PD-1 for oral cavity cancer. Produced via immunoSEQ multiplex PCR; TCRdb's table is partial and in-frame only. The sample lists around 11,000 clones; 45% to 60% were seen once. The material sequenced was tumor tissue, taken before nivolumab (anti-PD-1) treatment. Receptors originate from a person between 35 and 79 years old with oral cavity squamous cell carcinoma.

This clone came up a few times. This chain connects TRBV27 to TRBJ1-1; perhaps TRBD1 as D (5 bases). Trimming took off 4 bases at V and 7 bases at J, with 13 bases between the two ends. CDR3 length: 13 residues. CDR1 is MNHEY and CDR2 is SMNVEV in the germline V gene (reference sequence). CDR3 region: CASSSGTGYEAFF. CDR3 DNA sequence: TGTGCCAGCAGTTCCGGGACGGGCTATGAAGCTTTCTTT.

Only a few counts were recorded for this clone. The CDR3 DNA reads as TGCGCCAGCAGCTTGGGAGTTAATCAGCCCCAGCATTTT. This translates into CASSLGVNQPQHF. The rearrangement links TRBV5-1 to TRBJ1-5; D is ambiguous. Trimming stripped 0 bases from V and 4 bases from J, with 5 bases between. Germline values: CDR1 SGHRS, CDR2 YFSETQ. The CDR3 has 13 amino acids.

CDR3 bases: TGTGCCAGCAGCCAAGGGACAAATAATTCACCCCTCCACTTT. Amino acids: CASSQGTNNSPLHF. The chain uses TRBV14 and TRBJ1-6; tentatively, D is TRBD1 (5 bases). Germline V gene lookup returns CDR1 SGHDN and CDR2 FVKESK. The CDR3 length is 14 residues. V was shortened by 1 base and J by 5 bases, with 6 bases between the two germline ends.

The chain recombines TRBV2 with TRBJ1-6; TRBD1 agrees at 7 bases. This CDR3 has 16 amino acids. Germline lookup yields CDR1 SNHLY and CDR2 FYNNEI. The V gene end was trimmed by 6 bases and the J gene end by 0 bases; junction bases not matched to a gene: 5. The CDR3 bases are TGTGCCAGCAGAGTGGACAGGAGCTCCTATAATTCACCCCTCCACTTT. It specifies CASRVDRSSYNSPLHF.

This chain links TRBV27 with TRBJ1-5, with D possibly matching TRBD1 (5 bases). V lost 2 bases, J lost 3 bases, and 17 bases lay in between. Germline values: CDR1 MNHEY, CDR2 SMNVEV (reference sequence). This CDR3 spans 17 amino acids. The CDR3 here is CASSLVAREKFNQPQHF. In DNA form, the CDR3 reads TGTGCCAGCAGTTTAGTAGCCAGGGAGAAGTTCAATCAGCCCCAGCATTTT.

The chain employs TRBV6-1 and TRBJ2-5; maybe TRBD1 (7 bases). Per germline, CDR1 MNHNS and CDR2 SASEGT. The CDR3 runs 15 residues. V lost 2 bases, J lost 5 bases, and 15 bases lay in between. Written as DNA, the CDR3 is TGTGCCAGCAGTGAATGGCAGGGGGGTAGGGAGACCCAGTACTTC. Its translation: CASSEWQGGRETQYF.

The chain joins TRBV5-1 to TRBJ2-3; D gene unclear. Trimming left V 0 bases short and J 0 bases short, with 2 bases between. Germline V gives CDR1 SGHRS, CDR2 YFSETQ. The CDR3 spans 13 residues. The CDR3, as DNA: TGCGCCAGCAGCTTGGTTAGCACAGATACGCAGTATTTT. Translation gives CASSLVSTDTQYF. The variable domain in full, with the rest retrieved from reference TRBV5-1 and TRBJ2-3, is KAGVTQTPRYLIKTRGQQVTLSCSPISGHRSVSWYQQTPGQGLQFLFEYFSETQRNKGNFPGRFSGRQFSNSRSEMNVSTLELGDSALYLCASSLVSTDTQYFGPGTRLTVL.

This clone showed up just a few times. This chain uses TRBV2 with TRBJ1-1; D is possibly TRBD1 (6 bases). The ends were cut back, 3 bases at V and 0 bases at J, with 14 bases in the middle. Germline values: CDR1 SNHLY, CDR2 FYNNEI. CDR3 length: 16 amino acids. This chain's CDR3 is CASSDRGSSLNTEAFF. As DNA, the CDR3 is TGTGCCAGCAGTGACAGGGGAAGCTCCCTGAACACTGAAGCTTTCTTT. The full variable domain, its missing parts supplied by reference TRBV2 and TRBJ1-1, is EPEVTQTPSHQVTQMGQEVILRCVPISNHLYFYWYRQILGQKVEFLVSFYNNEISEKSEIFDDQFSVERPDGSNFTLKIRSTKLEDSAMYFCASSDRGSSLNTEAFFGQGTRLTVV.

The J gene is TRBJ2-7, the V gene TRBV5-1; either TRBD1 or TRBD2 may fit D (6 bases each). Germline CDR1 reads SGHRS; CDR2 reads YFSETQ. The CDR3 covers 12 residues. V lost 4 bases to trimming and J lost 4 bases, with 9 bases between them. The CDR3: CASSGGHYEQYF. CDR3 bases: TGCGCCAGCAGCGGGGGGCATTACGAGCAGTACTTC. Together with reference TRBV5-1 and TRBJ2-7, the CDR3 gives the full variable domain: KAGVTQTPRYLIKTRGQQVTLSCSPISGHRSVSWYQQTPGQGLQFLFEYFSETQRNKGNFPGRFSGRQFSNSRSEMNVSTLELGDSALYLCASSGGHYEQYFGPGTRLTVT.

This clone was seen a few times. The gene calls are TRBV19 and TRBJ2-7, with D perhaps TRBD1 (6 bases). The CDR3 runs 15 residues. Trimming took off 8 bases at V and 2 bases at J, with 19 bases between the two ends. Germline values: CDR1 LNHDA, CDR2 SQIVND (reference sequence). CDR3 residues: CASSDSGARTYEQYF. CDR3 DNA: TGTGCCAGTTCAGATTCAGGGGCTCGCACCTACGAGCAGTACTTC.

This clone was observed a handful of times. This chain uses TRBV30 with TRBJ2-1; D is tentatively TRBD1 or TRBD2 (6 bases each). Deletions cut 0 bases from V and 6 bases from J, with 9 bases between. CDR3 size: 13 residues. Germline assignment: CDR1 GTSNPN and CDR2 SVGIG (reference sequence). The CDR3 region is CAWSVGGPNEQFF. The CDR3, as DNA: TGTGCCTGGAGTGTAGGGGGGCCCAATGAGCAGTTCTTC.

This chain joins TRBV19 and TRBJ2-7; the match to TRBD2 covers 8 bases. Germline-derived CDR1 and CDR2 are LNHDA and SQIVND (reference sequence). The CDR3 has 15 amino acids. V gave up 6 bases and J gave up 1 base; unmatched junction bases: 8. The CDR3 region is CASSLAGGPSYEQYF. The CDR3 region has the DNA TGTGCCAGTAGCCTCGCGGGGGGTCCATCCTACGAGCAGTACTTC.

In its sample, this clone was seen once. The chain uses TRBV6-5 and TRBJ1-5, with a possible D match to TRBD1 (6 bases). The germline CDR1 and CDR2 sequences are MNHEY and SVGAGI. This CDR3 is built from 13 residues. V was pared by 6 bases and J by 5 bases, with 11 bases between. The CDR3, as DNA: TGTGCCAGCAGGCCGAACAGGGATCAGCCCCAGCATTTT. This codes for CASRPNRDQPQHF.

CDR3 nucleotides: TGTGCCAGCAGCTACGGGGTGGTCAGGAGGGGTGAAAAACTGTTTTTT. Residues: CASSYGVVRRGEKLFF. The chain has TRBV6-6 and TRBJ1-4; D possibly corresponds to TRBD1 (5 bases). V was clipped by 6 bases and J by 7 bases, with 21 bases between them. Germline assignment: CDR1 MNHNY and CDR2 SVGAGI (reference sequence). This CDR3 is built from 16 residues.

V is TRBV29-1 and J is TRBJ1-1; 8 bases line up with TRBD1. With 8 bases clipped from V and 1 base from J, the junction kept 6 bases outside the gene matches. This CDR3 contains 13 residues. Germline CDR1 SQVTM, CDR2 ANQGSEA. The CDR3 region has the DNA TGCAGCACCTTGGACAGGGCGAACACTGAAGCTTTCTTT. This gives the protein CSTLDRANTEAFF.

There are a few counts of this clone. This chain links TRBV9 with TRBJ1-4; D uncertain. The CDR3 totals 15 residues. Germline V gene data show CDR1 as SGDLS and CDR2 as YYNGEE. V was trimmed by 4 bases and J by 1 base, leaving 11 bases between them. For the CDR3, the DNA is TGTGCCAGCAGCCCGGGGAAGGTAACTAATGAAAAACTGTTTTTT. As protein: CASSPGKVTNEKLFF.

The CDR3 spells CASSEGLSNQPQHF. The CDR3 region has the DNA TGCGCCAGCAGTGAAGGGCTTAGCAATCAGCCCCAGCATTTT. The chain employs TRBV10-2 and TRBJ1-5; unclear D gene. Trimming removed 3 bases at V and 0 bases at J, with 6 bases between. From germline, CDR1 is WSHSY and CDR2 SAAADI. This CDR3 spans 14 amino acids.

This chain uses TRBV30 with TRBJ2-7, with 10 bases fitting TRBD1. Germline CDR1 reads GTSNPN; CDR2 reads SVGIG (reference sequence). V lost 2 bases to trimming and J lost 2 bases; unmatched junction nucleotides: 6. This CDR3 contains 15 residues. The CDR3, as DNA: TGTGCCTGGAGTTGGGGCGGGACAGGGGCCTACGAGCAGTACTTC. Its protein is CAWSWGGTGAYEQYF.

This clone was observed a few times. The V and J genes are TRBV5-8 and TRBJ2-2, with D uncertain. This CDR3 is built from 12 residues. V lost 0 bases and J 6 bases, leaving 3 bases between the germline ends. CDR1 SGHTS and CDR2 YDEGEE come from the germline V gene. The CDR3 DNA follows: TGTGCCAGCAGCTTGGTCCCCGGGGAGCTGTTTTTT. It yields the protein CASSLVPGELFF. Looking up the rest from reference TRBV5-8 and TRBJ2-2 gives the full variable domain: EAGVTQSPTHLIKTRGQQATLRCSPISGHTSVYWYQQALGLGLQFLLWYDEGEERNRGNFPPRFSGRQFPNYSSELNVNALELEDSALYLCASSLVPGELFFGEGSRLTVL.

This clone has only one observation. The V gene is TRBV11-2, the J gene TRBJ1-1; perhaps TRBD1 as D (6 bases). Per the germline V gene, CDR1 is SGHAT and CDR2 is FQNNGV. V lost 5 bases to trimming and J lost 0 bases, with 16 bases between them. There are 16 residues in the CDR3. CDR3 in amino acids: CASSSHQGRVNTEAFF. CDR3 in DNA: TGTGCCAGCAGCAGCCACCAGGGGCGAGTGAACACTGAAGCTTTCTTT.

The V and J genes are TRBV6-1 and TRBJ2-7; D might be TRBD2 (6 bases). Germline CDR1 reads MNHNS; CDR2 reads SASEGT. The CDR3 is made up of 12 amino acids. V dropped 11 bases and J dropped 0 bases, with 11 bases sitting between them. In nucleotides, the CDR3 is TGTGCCGGCGGGGTCAACTCCTACGAGCAGTACTTC. Translating it yields CAGGVNSYEQYF.

This clone is termed medium-sized (0.01 to 0.1%). This chain connects TRBV7-3 to TRBJ2-7; tentatively, D is TRBD1 or TRBD2 (5 bases each). CDR3 length equals 16 residues. Trimming took 1 base from V and 5 from J, leaving 18 bases between them. Germline V lookup: CDR1 SGHTA, CDR2 FQGTGA. CDR3 protein: CASSLNAAGAGDEQYF. DNA for the CDR3: TGTGCCAGCAGCTTAAACGCCGCCGGGGCAGGTGACGAGCAGTACTTC.

J is TRBJ1-1 and V is TRBV7-2, with 7 bases matching TRBD1. J gave up 7 bases and V 5 bases, and 13 bases lay outside the gene matches. The CDR3 runs 15 residues. The germline V gene encodes CDR1 SGHTA and CDR2 FQGNSA. In DNA form, the CDR3 reads TGTGCCAGCAGCCCCTTCTCCGTGGGACAGCTTGAAGCTTTCTTT. This sequence encodes CASSPFSVGQLEAFF. Supplemented by reference TRBV7-2 and TRBJ1-1, the full variable domain reads GAGVSQSPSNKVTEKGKDVELRCDPISGHTALYWYRQSLGQGLEFLIYFQGNSAPDKSGLPSDRFSAERTGGSVSTLTIQRTQQEDSAVYLCASSPFSVGQLEAFFGQGTRLTVV.

This clone was observed a few times. V usage is TRBV5-1 and J usage is TRBJ1-3; perhaps TRBD1 as D (5 bases). Trimming shortened V by 2 bases and J by 0 bases, and 9 bases separated the two germline ends. The CDR3 is 15 residues long. Germline V lookup: CDR1 SGHRS, CDR2 YFSETQ. CDR3 in DNA: TGCGCCAGCAGCTTCGGAGGGGTCTCTGGAAACACCATATATTTT. Residues: CASSFGGVSGNTIYF.

CDR3 nucleotides: TGTGCCAGCAGTTCCTACGGGACAGGGGGCTTGGGGCAGTTCTTC. This encodes CASSSYGTGGLGQFF. This chain uses TRBV6-5 with TRBJ2-1, with TRBD1 matching 12 bases. The ends lost 4 bases at V and 12 bases at J; junction bases unmatched: 10. This CDR3 comprises 15 residues. Germline V CDR1 and CDR2: MNHEY, SVGAGI.

V usage is TRBV7-3 and J usage is TRBJ2-3, with 13 bases that match TRBD2. The CDR3 has 16 amino acids. The V gene's germline CDR1 is SGHTA and CDR2 FQGTGA. V dropped 5 bases and J dropped 4; count of bases not matched to a gene: 6. The CDR3 is CASSRALAGGSDTQYF. Here the CDR3 DNA reads TGTGCCAGCAGCCGCGCACTAGCGGGGGGGTCAGATACGCAGTATTTT. Together with reference TRBV7-3 and TRBJ2-3, the CDR3 gives the full variable domain: GAGVSQTPSNKVTEKGKYVELRCDPISGHTALYWYRQSLGQGPEFLIYFQGTGAADDSGLPNDRFFAVRPEGSVSTLKIQRTERGDSAVYLCASSRALAGGSDTQYFGPGTRLTVL.

This clone appeared a few times. The chain recombines TRBV5-4 with TRBJ2-7; D remains unclear. Trimming took 0 bases from V and 7 from J, leaving 11 bases between them. This CDR3 spans 13 amino acids. CDR1 is SGHNT and CDR2 is YYREEE in the germline V gene (reference sequence). The CDR3: CASSLDGVREQYF. The CDR3 coding sequence is TGTGCCAGCAGCTTGGATGGGGTTCGGGAGCAGTACTTC. Full variable domain (remainder filled in from reference TRBV5-4 and TRBJ2-7): ETGVTQSPTHLIKTRGQQVTLRCSSQSGHNTVSWYQQALGQGPQFIFQYYREEENGRGNFPPRFSGLQFPNYSSELNVNALELDDSALYLCASSLDGVREQYFGPGTRLTVT.

The gene calls are TRBV4-2 and TRBJ1-4; D is uncertain. V was pared by 1 base and J by 7 bases, with 19 bases between. The CDR3 is 17 residues long. Looked up from germline, CDR1 is LGHNA and CDR2 is YNFKEQ. CDR3 sequence reads: CASSQGESGGRFEKLFF. CDR3 DNA sequence: TGTGCCAGCAGCCAAGGGGAGTCCGGAGGAAGGTTTGAAAAACTGTTTTTT.

V usage is TRBV7-9 and J usage is TRBJ1-2, with D unclear. V lost 1 base and J 3 bases, leaving 12 bases between the germline ends. CDR1 is SEHNR, CDR2 FQNEAQ, per germline (reference sequence). CDR3 size: 15 residues. The CDR3 sequence is CASSLEGSLYYGYTF. The DNA for the CDR3 is TGTGCCAGCAGCTTAGAGGGCAGCCTCTACTATGGCTACACCTTC.

J is TRBJ2-5 and V is TRBV27; D gene unclear. V was cut by 2 bases and J by 5 bases, with 9 bases left in between. The CDR3 is made up of 13 amino acids. Germline V CDR1 and CDR2: MNHEY, SMNVEV (reference sequence). DNA of the CDR3: TGTGCCAGCAGTTTAGGCCTGTGGGAGACCCAGTACTTC. Translating it yields CASSLGLWETQYF.